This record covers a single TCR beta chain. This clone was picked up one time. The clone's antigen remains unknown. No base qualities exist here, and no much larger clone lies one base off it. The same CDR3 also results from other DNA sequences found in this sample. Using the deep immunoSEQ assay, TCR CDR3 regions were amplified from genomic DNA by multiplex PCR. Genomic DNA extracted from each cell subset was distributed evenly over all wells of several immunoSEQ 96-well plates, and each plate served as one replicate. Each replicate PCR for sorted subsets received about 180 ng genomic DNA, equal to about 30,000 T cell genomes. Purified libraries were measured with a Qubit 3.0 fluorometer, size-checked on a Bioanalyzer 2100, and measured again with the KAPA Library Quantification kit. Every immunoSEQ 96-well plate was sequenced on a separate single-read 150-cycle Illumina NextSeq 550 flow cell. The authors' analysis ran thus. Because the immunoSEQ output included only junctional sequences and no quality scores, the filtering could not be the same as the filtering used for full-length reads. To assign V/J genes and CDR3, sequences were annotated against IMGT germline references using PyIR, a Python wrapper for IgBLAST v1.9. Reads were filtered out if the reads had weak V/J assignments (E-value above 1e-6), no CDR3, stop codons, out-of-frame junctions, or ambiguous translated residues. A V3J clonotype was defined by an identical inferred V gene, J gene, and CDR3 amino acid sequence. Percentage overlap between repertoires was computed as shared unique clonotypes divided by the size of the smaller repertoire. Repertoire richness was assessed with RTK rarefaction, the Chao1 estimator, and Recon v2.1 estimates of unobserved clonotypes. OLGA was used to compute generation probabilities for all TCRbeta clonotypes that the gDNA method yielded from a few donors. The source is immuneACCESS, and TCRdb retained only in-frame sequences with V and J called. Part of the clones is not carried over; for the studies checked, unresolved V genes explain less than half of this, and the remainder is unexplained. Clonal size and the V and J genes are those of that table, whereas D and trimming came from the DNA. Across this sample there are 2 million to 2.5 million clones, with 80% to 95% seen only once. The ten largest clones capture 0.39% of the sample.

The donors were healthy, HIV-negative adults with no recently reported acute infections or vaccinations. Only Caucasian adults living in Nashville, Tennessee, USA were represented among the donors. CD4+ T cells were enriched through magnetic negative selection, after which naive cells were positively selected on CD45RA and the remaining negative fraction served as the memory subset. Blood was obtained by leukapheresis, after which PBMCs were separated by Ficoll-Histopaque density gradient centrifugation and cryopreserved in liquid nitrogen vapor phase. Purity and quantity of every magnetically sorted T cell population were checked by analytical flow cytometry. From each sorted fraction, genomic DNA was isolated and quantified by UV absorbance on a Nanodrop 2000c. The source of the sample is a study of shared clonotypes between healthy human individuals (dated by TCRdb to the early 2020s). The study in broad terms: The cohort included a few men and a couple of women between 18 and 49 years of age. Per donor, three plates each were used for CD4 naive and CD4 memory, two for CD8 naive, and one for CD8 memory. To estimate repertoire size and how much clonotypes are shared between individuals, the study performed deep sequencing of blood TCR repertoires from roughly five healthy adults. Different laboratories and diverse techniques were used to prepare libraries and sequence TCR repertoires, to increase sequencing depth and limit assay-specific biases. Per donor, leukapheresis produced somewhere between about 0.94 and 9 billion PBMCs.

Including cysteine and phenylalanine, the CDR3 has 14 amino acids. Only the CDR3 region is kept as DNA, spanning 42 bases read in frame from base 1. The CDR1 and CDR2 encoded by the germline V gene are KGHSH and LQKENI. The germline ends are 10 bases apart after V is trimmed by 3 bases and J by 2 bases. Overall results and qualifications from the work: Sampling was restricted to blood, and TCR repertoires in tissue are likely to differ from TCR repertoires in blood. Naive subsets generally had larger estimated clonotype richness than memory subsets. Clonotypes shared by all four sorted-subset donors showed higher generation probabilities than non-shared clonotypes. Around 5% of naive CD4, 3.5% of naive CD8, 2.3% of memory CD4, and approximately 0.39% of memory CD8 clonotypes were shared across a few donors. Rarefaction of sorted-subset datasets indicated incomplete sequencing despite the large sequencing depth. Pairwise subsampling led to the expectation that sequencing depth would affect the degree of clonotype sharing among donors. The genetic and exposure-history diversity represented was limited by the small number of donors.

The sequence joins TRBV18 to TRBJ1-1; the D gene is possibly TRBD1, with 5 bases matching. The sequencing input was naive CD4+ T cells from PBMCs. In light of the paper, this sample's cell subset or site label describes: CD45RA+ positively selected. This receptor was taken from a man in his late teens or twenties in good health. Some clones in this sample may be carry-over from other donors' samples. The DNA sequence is TGTGCCAGCTCACCTGGGCAGGGCAACACTGAAGCTTTCTTT. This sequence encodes CASSPGQGNTEAFF.